The 29 T cell receptor beta chains below come from one sample, sequenced in a study of PD-L1 blockade in urothelial cancer. Time point denoted: peripheral blood 6 weeks after treatment start. The table came from immunoSEQ multiplex PCR; TCRdb's copy has only in-frame clones and leaves some out. Among some 110,000 clones listed, less than 95% were seen once. This specimen was PBMCs, taken around atezolizumab (anti-PD-L1) treatment. The receptor set was obtained from a man in his 60s with urothelial cancer.

The chain employs TRBV14 and TRBJ2-4; maybe TRBD2 (5 bases). The germline gives CDR1 SGHDN, CDR2 FVKESK. The CDR3 runs to 16 residues. V lost 1 base and J 0 bases, leaving 10 bases between the germline ends. The CDR3 is CASSQAGSLAKNIQYF. DNA for the CDR3: TGTGCCAGCAGCCAAGCGGGGAGCTTAGCCAAAAACATTCAGTACTTC. The full variable domain, with the rest looked up from reference TRBV14 and TRBJ2-4, is EAGVTQFPSHSVIEKGQTVTLRCDPISGHDNLYWYRRVMGKEIKFLLHFVKESKQDESGMPNNRFLAERTGGTYSTLKVQPAELEDSGVYFCASSQAGSLAKNIQYFGAGTRLSVL.

This chain connects TRBV9 to TRBJ2-7; possible D gene TRBD2, 6 bases. The germline V gene has CDR1 SGDLS and CDR2 YYNGEE. This CDR3 is 14 amino acids long. Trimming took 4 bases from V and 6 from J, leaving 17 bases between them. CDR3 bases: TGTGCCAGCAGCCCCCGCTCGGAGGGGTCCGAGCAGTACTTC. It encodes CASSPRSEGSEQYF.

The chain carries TRBV10-3 and TRBJ2-1; 11 bases line up with TRBD2. The length of the CDR3 is 13 residues. Germline values: CDR1 ENHRY, CDR2 SYGVKD. V lost 8 bases, J lost 5 bases, and 2 bases stayed unmatched. CDR3: CAILAGGNNEQFF. DNA of the CDR3: TGTGCCATCTTAGCGGGGGGGAACAATGAGCAGTTCTTC.

This clone turned up a few times. The V call is TRBV2, the J call TRBJ1-5; 9 bases align to TRBD1. The ends lost 0 bases at V and 7 bases at J; junction bases unmatched: 7. The germline V gene encodes CDR1 SNHLY and CDR2 FYNNEI. The CDR3 is made up of 16 amino acids. The CDR3 DNA reads as TGTGCCAGCAGTGAAGCGGGACAGGGATCGGTCCAGCCCCAGCATTTT. This codes for CASSEAGQGSVQPQHF.

The genes are TRBV5-1 and TRBJ2-3; 14 nucleotides line up with TRBD2. The length of the CDR3 is 18 residues. V shed 3 bases and J 2 bases; nucleotides not matched to a gene: 8. The germline V gene encodes CDR1 SGHRS and CDR2 YFSETQ. The CDR3 spells CASSSLGGLAGVTDTQYF. CDR3 DNA sequence: TGCGCCAGCAGCTCACTGGGGGGACTAGCGGGGGTCACAGATACGCAGTATTTT.

The V and J genes are TRBV4-2 and TRBJ2-5; weak D call: TRBD2 (6 bases). Germline V lookup: CDR1 LGHNA, CDR2 YNFKEQ. CDR3 size: 16 residues. V was cut by 0 bases and J by 2 bases, with 13 bases left in between. CDR3: CASSQDSGLQQETQYF. The CDR3 nucleotides are TGTGCCAGCAGCCAAGACTCTGGACTACAACAAGAGACCCAGTACTTC.

V is TRBV9 and J is TRBJ2-1; 8 bases map to TRBD2. The germline CDR1 and CDR2 sequences are SGDLS and YYNGEE. The CDR3 sequence is 16 residues long. Trimming removed 3 bases from V and 0 bases from J; junction bases left unmatched: 5. The DNA for the CDR3 is TGTGCCAGCAGCGAGACTAGCGTAAGCTCCTACAATGAGCAGTTCTTC. As protein: CASSETSVSSYNEQFF.

This chain joins TRBV28 and TRBJ1-5, with D unclear. The germline CDR1 and CDR2 sequences are MDHEN and SYDVKM. The CDR3 covers 11 residues. With 5 bases removed from V and 9 bases from J, the gap between germline ends came to 8 bases. CDR3 bases: TGTGCCAGCAGTGGTGCGAGGCCCCAGCATTTT. Translation gives CASSGARPQHF.

This rearrangement joins TRBV7-3 to TRBJ2-7; tentative D call: TRBD2 (6 bases). This CDR3 has 15 amino acids. Germline CDR1 and CDR2: SGHTA and FQGTGA. V gave up 0 bases and J gave up 5 bases, with 14 bases separating them. CDR3 in amino acids: CASSLTGGKGDEQYF. The CDR3 DNA sequence: TGTGCCAGCAGCTTAACGGGGGGTAAAGGGGACGAGCAGTACTTC.

The gene calls are TRBV19 and TRBJ2-3, with D maybe TRBD1 (6 bases). V lost 3 bases and J lost 5, with 12 bases in between. This CDR3 has 14 residues. From germline, CDR1 is LNHDA and CDR2 SQIVND (reference sequence). The CDR3 DNA reads as TGTGCCAGTAGTATGGGGGCCCGGAGAGATACGCAGTATTTT. Encoded protein: CASSMGARRDTQYF.

As DNA, the CDR3 is TGTGCCAGCAGCGCCTCGGGGGGTACCTACGAGCAGTACTTC. Translation gives CASSASGGTYEQYF. V gene TRBV11-3 combines with J gene TRBJ2-7; 7 bases match TRBD2. Germline lookup yields CDR1 SGHNT and CDR2 YENEEA. V trimming: 5 bases; J trimming: 2 bases; junction bases outside the gene matches: 6. The CDR3 spans 14 residues.

This chain links TRBV4-2 with TRBJ2-7, with no clear D. Germline assignment: CDR1 LGHNA and CDR2 YNFKEQ. With 0 bases removed from V and 2 bases from J, the gap between germline ends came to 8 bases. The CDR3 is made up of 14 amino acids. CDR3 protein: CASSQDDGPYEQYF. CDR3 coding DNA: TGTGCCAGCAGCCAAGATGATGGCCCCTACGAGCAGTACTTC.

The CDR3 region is CASSLASGTGKFYNEQFF. DNA of the CDR3: TGCGCCAGCAGCTTGGCCTCAGGGACAGGAAAATTCTACAATGAGCAGTTCTTC. The chain recombines TRBV5-1 with TRBJ2-1, with 8 bases that match TRBD1. Germline assignment: CDR1 SGHRS and CDR2 YFSETQ. This CDR3 has 18 amino acids. Trimming took 0 bases from V and 3 from J; bases not matched to a gene: 11.

This clone was counted a single time. The chain joins TRBV2 to TRBJ2-3; 12 bases are a match to TRBD2. Germline values: CDR1 SNHLY, CDR2 FYNNEI. The CDR3 contains 16 residues. Trimming cost V 4 bases and J 1 base; bases outside gene matches: 3. CDR3 amino acids: CASSGLAGVGTDTQYF. The CDR3 DNA sequence: TGTGCCAGCAGTGGACTAGCGGGAGTCGGCACAGATACGCAGTATTTT.

The genes are TRBV9 and TRBJ2-5; TRBD2 matches 7 bases. The V and J ends lost 0 bases and 5 bases, in that order; junction bases with no gene match: 13. CDR3 length: 17 amino acids. Germline assignment: CDR1 SGDLS and CDR2 YYNGEE. CDR3 residues: CASSVEPVVGGTETQYF. The CDR3, as DNA: TGTGCCAGCAGCGTAGAGCCTGTCGTGGGGGGGACGGAGACCCAGTACTTC.

This chain joins TRBV7-3 and TRBJ2-7, with 7 bases lining up with TRBD2. This CDR3 comprises 15 residues. CDR1 is SGHTA and CDR2 is FQGTGA in the germline V gene. Trimming took 2 bases from V and 2 from J; bases not matched to a gene: 6. The DNA of the CDR3 is TGTGCCAGCAGCTTATCGGCTAGCGGAACCTACGAGCAGTACTTC. Protein sequence: CASSLSASGTYEQYF.

This chain links TRBV23-1 with TRBJ2-7; D might be TRBD1 (6 bases). Being an ORF, TRBV23-1 has a function that is uncertain. V was trimmed by 6 bases and J by 2 bases, leaving 11 bases between them. The CDR3 has 13 residues. The DNA of the CDR3 is TGCGCCAGCAGCGCCGGACAGACCTACGAGCAGTACTTC. This sequence encodes CASSAGQTYEQYF.

This chain uses TRBV4-2 with TRBJ1-1; D remains ambiguous. CDR1 is LGHNA and CDR2 is YNFKEQ in the germline V gene. The CDR3 runs 12 residues. V was shortened by 4 bases and J by 8 bases, with 11 bases between the two germline ends. The CDR3 is CASSLERGEAFF. CDR3 nucleotides: TGTGCCAGCAGCCTCGAACGGGGAGAAGCTTTCTTT.

The rearrangement links TRBV15 to TRBJ1-1, with 7 bases identical to TRBD1. The CDR3 has 16 amino acids. The V segment lost 0 bases and the J segment 2 bases; nucleotides outside the gene matches: 6. CDR1 is LNHNV and CDR2 is YYDKDF in the germline V gene (reference sequence). CDR3 loop: CATSRDQTGLNTEAFF. CDR3 bases: TGTGCCACCAGCAGAGACCAGACAGGGTTAAACACTGAAGCTTTCTTT.

The V gene is TRBV29-1, the J gene TRBJ1-5; 9 bases line up with TRBD1. Germline-derived CDR1 and CDR2 are SQVTM and ANQGSEA. V trimming: 6 bases; J trimming: 5 bases; junction bases outside the gene matches: 5. The CDR3 loop spans 13 amino acids. The CDR3 bases are TGCAGCGTCGGGACAGGGCTTGATCAGCCCCAGCATTTT. The encoded protein is CSVGTGLDQPQHF. Full variable domain (outside the CDR3, taken from reference TRBV29-1 and TRBJ1-5): SAVISQKPSRDICQRGTSLTIQCQVDSQVTMMFWYRQQPGQSLTLIATANQGSEATYESGFVIDKFPISRPNLTFSTLTVSNMSPEDSSIYLCSVGTGLDQPQHFGDGTRLSIL.

The rearrangement uses TRBV10-3 and TRBJ2-7; a possible D gene is TRBD2 (5 bases). Trimming cost V 5 bases and J 7 bases, with 15 bases left between them. Germline-derived CDR1 and CDR2 are ENHRY and SYGVKD. This CDR3 is 13 amino acids long. CDR3 in DNA: TGTGCCATCAGTCCGGGGTTCCCCTGGGAGCAGTACTTC. It encodes CAISPGFPWEQYF.

This clone has more than one count but fewer than ten. The chain recombines TRBV2 with TRBJ2-1; 9 positions agree with TRBD2. J was trimmed by 1 base and V by 2 bases; bases with no gene match: 6. The CDR3 sequence is 17 residues long. Per the germline V gene, CDR1 is SNHLY and CDR2 is FYNNEI. CDR3 residues: CASSENRLAGSYNEQFF. The DNA for the CDR3 is TGTGCCAGCAGTGAAAACCGGCTAGCGGGGTCCTACAATGAGCAGTTCTTC.

The chain employs TRBV7-2 and TRBJ2-3, with 11 positions matching TRBD1. Germline V lookup: CDR1 SGHTA, CDR2 FQGNSA. CDR3 length: 15 amino acids. V was pared by 5 bases and J by 10 bases, with 11 bases of the junction left unmatched. DNA for the CDR3: TGTGCCAGCAGCACCCGGACAGGGGGCGCGGCCCCGCAGTATTTT. It yields the protein CASSTRTGGAAPQYF.

The chain combines TRBV28 with TRBJ2-5; TRBD2 is a possible D gene (7 bases). Germline loops: CDR1 MDHEN, CDR2 SYDVKM. With 5 bases removed from V and 5 bases from J, the gap between germline ends came to 21 bases. The CDR3 length is 16 residues. The CDR3 sequence: CASSPRGRGGGETQYF. CDR3 sequence (DNA): TGTGCCAGCAGTCCCCGTGGGAGGGGTGGGGGCGAGACCCAGTACTTC.

In its sample, this clone was seen a few times. This chain links TRBV19 with TRBJ1-4; TRBD1 is a possible D gene (6 bases). The CDR3 loop spans 14 amino acids. V dropped 7 bases and J dropped 2 bases, with 11 bases sitting between them. Germline assignment: CDR1 LNHDA and CDR2 SQIVND (reference sequence). CDR3 protein: CASMRTDTNEKLFF. CDR3 coding DNA: TGTGCCAGTATGAGGACAGACACTAATGAAAAACTGTTTTTT.

V gene TRBV15 combines with J gene TRBJ1-2, with D unresolved. The CDR3 length is 13 residues. The germline V gene has CDR1 LNHNV and CDR2 YYDKDF (reference sequence). V shed 5 bases and J shed 2 bases, with 9 bases lying between them. CDR3 nucleotide sequence: TGTGCCACCAGCCCCGGGAAAAACTATGGCTACACCTTC. Its translation: CATSPGKNYGYTF.

The V call is TRBV5-4, the J call TRBJ2-7, with 7 bases identical to TRBD1. Germline V gives CDR1 SGHNT, CDR2 YYREEE (reference sequence). The CDR3 is made up of 15 amino acids. The V gene end was trimmed by 4 bases and the J gene end by 5 bases; junction bases not matched to a gene: 12. This CDR3 is CASSQIGQAVNEQYF. The CDR3 nucleotides read TGTGCCAGCAGCCAAATCGGACAGGCGGTAAACGAGCAGTACTTC. Using reference TRBV5-4 and TRBJ2-7 for the parts outside the CDR3, the full variable domain is ETGVTQSPTHLIKTRGQQVTLRCSSQSGHNTVSWYQQALGQGPQFIFQYYREEENGRGNFPPRFSGLQFPNYSSELNVNALELDDSALYLCASSQIGQAVNEQYFGPGTRLTVT.

The J gene is TRBJ1-1, the V gene TRBV7-2; D is perhaps TRBD1 (6 bases). The V gene's germline CDR1 is SGHTA and CDR2 FQGNSA. The V and J ends lost 1 base and 2 bases respectively, with 8 bases between them. The CDR3 is made up of 14 amino acids. The CDR3 here is CASSLGQVNTEAFF. CDR3 coding DNA: TGTGCCAGCAGCTTAGGACAGGTCAACACTGAAGCTTTCTTT.

V is TRBV11-2 and J is TRBJ2-1, with 10 bases identical to TRBD1. Germline loops: CDR1 SGHAT, CDR2 FQNNGV. This CDR3 has 16 amino acids. With 0 bases clipped from V and 3 bases from J, the junction kept 2 bases outside the gene matches. For the CDR3, the DNA is TGTGCCAGCAGCTTAGATAGGACAGGGGGCTACAATGAGCAGTTCTTC. It is translated as CASSLDRTGGYNEQFF.